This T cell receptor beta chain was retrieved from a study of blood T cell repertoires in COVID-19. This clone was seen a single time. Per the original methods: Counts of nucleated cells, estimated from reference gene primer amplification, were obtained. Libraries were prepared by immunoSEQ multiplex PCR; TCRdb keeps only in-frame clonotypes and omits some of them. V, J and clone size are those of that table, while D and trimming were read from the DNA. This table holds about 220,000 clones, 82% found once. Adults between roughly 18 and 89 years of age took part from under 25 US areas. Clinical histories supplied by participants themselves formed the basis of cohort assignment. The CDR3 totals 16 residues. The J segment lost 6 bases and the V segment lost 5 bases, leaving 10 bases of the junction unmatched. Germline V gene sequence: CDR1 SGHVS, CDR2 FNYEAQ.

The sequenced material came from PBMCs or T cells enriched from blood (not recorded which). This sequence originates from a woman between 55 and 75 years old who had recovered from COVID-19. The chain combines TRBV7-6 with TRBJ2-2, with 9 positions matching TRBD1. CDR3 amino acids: CASSPWDRATPGELFF. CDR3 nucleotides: TGTGCCAGCAGCCCCTGGGACAGGGCAACGCCCGGGGAGCTGTTTTTT.